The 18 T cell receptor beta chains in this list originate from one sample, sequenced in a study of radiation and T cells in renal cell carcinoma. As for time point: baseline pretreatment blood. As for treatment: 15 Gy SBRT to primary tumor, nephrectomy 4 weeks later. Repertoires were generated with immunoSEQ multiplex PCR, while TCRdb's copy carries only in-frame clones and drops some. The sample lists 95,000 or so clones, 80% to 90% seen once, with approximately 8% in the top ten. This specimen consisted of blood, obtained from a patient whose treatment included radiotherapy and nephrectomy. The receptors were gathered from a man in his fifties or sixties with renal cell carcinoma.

The CDR3 DNA reads TGTGCCAGCAACCACGGGTTAGAAGCTTTCTTT. Translating it yields CASNHGLEAFF. The chain carries TRBV6-5 and TRBJ1-1; D unclear. CDR3 size: 11 residues. Germline loops: CDR1 MNHEY, CDR2 SVGAGI. V lost 7 bases to trimming and J lost 8 bases, with 11 bases between them.

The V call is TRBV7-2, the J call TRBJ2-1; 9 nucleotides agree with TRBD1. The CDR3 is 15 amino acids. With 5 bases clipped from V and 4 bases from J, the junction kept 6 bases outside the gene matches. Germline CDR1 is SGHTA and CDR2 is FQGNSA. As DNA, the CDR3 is TGTGCCAGCAGCCAAGGACAGGGGCCTTACAATGAGCAGTTCTTC. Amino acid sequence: CASSQGQGPYNEQFF.

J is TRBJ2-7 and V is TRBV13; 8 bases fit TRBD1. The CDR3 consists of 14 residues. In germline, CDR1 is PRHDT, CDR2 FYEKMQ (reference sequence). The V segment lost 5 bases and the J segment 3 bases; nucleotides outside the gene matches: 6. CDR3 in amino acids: CASSPGQGFYEQYF. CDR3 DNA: TGTGCCAGCAGCCCCGGACAGGGATTCTACGAGCAGTACTTC.

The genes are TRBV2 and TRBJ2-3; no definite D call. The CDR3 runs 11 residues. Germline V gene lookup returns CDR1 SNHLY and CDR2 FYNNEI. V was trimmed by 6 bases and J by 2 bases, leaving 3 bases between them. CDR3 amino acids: CASRFTDTQYF. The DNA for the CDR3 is TGTGCCAGCAGATTCACAGATACGCAGTATTTT.

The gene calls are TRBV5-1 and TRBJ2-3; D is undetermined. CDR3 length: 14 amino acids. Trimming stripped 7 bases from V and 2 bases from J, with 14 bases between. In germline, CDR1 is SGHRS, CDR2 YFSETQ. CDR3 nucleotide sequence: TGCGCCAGCGGCAGAGACTCGAACACAGATACGCAGTATTTT. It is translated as CASGRDSNTDTQYF.

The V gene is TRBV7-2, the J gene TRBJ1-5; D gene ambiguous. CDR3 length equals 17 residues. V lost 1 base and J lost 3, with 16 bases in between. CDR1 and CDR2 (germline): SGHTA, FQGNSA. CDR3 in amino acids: CASSLEPAHRFNQPQHF. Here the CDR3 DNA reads TGTGCCAGCAGCTTAGAGCCGGCCCACCGGTTCAATCAGCCCCAGCATTTT.

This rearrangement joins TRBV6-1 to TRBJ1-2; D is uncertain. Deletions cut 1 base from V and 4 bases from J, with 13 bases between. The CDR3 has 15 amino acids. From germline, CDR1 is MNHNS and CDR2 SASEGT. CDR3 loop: CASSEGITYGYGYTF. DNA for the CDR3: TGTGCCAGCAGTGAAGGGATAACGTACGGCTATGGCTACACCTTC.

The CDR3, as DNA: TGTGCCAGCAGCCCCCCGCTGCGAGATACGCAGTATTTT. This sequence encodes CASSPPLRDTQYF. The chain recombines TRBV7-2 with TRBJ2-3; D remains ambiguous. V shed 5 bases and J shed 5 bases, with 11 bases lying between them. Germline V gene data show CDR1 as SGHTA and CDR2 as FQGNSA. This CDR3 is 13 amino acids long.

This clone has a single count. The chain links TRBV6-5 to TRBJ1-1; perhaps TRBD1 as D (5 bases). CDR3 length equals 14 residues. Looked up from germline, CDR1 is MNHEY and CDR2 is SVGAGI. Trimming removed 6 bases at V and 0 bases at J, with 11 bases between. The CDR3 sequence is CASRRGTVNTEAFF. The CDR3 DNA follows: TGTGCCAGCAGGCGTGGGACGGTGAACACTGAAGCTTTCTTT.

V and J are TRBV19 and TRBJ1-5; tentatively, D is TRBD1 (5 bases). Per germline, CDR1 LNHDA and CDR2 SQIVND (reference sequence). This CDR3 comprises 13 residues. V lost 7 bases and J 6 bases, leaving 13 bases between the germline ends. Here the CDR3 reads CASNYGGGQPQHF. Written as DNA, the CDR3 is TGTGCCAGTAACTACGGGGGAGGTCAGCCCCAGCATTTT.

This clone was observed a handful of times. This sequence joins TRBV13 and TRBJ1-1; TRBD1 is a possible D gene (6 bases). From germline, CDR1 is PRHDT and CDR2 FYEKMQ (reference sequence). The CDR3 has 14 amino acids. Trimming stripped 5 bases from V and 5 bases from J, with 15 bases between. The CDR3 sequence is CASSGPGQRTEAFF. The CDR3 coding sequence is TGTGCCAGCAGCGGACCGGGACAAAGGACTGAAGCTTTCTTT.

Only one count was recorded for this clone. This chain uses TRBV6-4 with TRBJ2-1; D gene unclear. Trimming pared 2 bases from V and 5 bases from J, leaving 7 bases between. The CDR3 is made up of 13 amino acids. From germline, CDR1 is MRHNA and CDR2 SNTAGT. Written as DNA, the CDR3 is TGTGCCAGCAGTGACCTGCAAAACAATGAGCAGTTCTTC. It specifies CASSDLQNNEQFF.

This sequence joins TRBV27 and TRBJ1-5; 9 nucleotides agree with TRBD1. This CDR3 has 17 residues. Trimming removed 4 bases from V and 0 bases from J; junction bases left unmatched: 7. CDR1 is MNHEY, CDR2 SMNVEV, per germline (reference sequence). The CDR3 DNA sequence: TGTGCCAGCAGTTCGGGACAGGGCCTCTATAGCAATCAGCCCCAGCATTTT. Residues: CASSSGQGLYSNQPQHF.

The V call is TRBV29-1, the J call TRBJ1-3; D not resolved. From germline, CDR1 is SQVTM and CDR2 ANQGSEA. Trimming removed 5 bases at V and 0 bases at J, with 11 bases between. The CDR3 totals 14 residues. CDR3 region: CSVRTGDSGNTIYF. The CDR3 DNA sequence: TGCAGCGTTCGGACGGGTGACTCTGGAAACACCATATATTTT. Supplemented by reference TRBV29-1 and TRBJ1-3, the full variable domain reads SAVISQKPSRDICQRGTSLTIQCQVDSQVTMMFWYRQQPGQSLTLIATANQGSEATYESGFVIDKFPISRPNLTFSTLTVSNMSPEDSSIYLCSVRTGDSGNTIYFGEGSWLTVV.

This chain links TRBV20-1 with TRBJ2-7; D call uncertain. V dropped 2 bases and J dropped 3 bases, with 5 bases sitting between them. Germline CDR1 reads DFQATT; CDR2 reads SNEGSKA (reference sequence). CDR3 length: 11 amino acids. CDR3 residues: CSARYGYEQYF. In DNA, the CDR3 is TGCAGTGCTAGATACGGCTACGAGCAGTACTTC.

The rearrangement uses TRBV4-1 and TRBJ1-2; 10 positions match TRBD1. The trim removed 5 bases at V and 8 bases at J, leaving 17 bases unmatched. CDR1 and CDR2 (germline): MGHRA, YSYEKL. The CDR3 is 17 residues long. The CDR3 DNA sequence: TGCGCCAGCAGCACAAATCAGCTCGGGACAGGGGTTCAGGGCTACACCTTC. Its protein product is CASSTNQLGTGVQGYTF.

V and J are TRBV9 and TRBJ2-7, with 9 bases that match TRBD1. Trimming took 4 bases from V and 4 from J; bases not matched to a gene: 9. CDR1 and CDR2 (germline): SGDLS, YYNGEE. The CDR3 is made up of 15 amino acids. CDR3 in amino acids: CASSNPGTGFYEQYF. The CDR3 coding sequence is TGTGCCAGCAGCAACCCCGGGACAGGGTTTTACGAGCAGTACTTC.

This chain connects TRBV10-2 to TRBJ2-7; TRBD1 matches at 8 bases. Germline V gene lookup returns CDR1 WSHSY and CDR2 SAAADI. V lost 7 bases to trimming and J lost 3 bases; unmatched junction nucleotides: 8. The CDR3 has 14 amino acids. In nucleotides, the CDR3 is TGCGCCAGCAATCCACAGGGGGTCGTCTACGAGCAGTACTTC. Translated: CASNPQGVVYEQYF.